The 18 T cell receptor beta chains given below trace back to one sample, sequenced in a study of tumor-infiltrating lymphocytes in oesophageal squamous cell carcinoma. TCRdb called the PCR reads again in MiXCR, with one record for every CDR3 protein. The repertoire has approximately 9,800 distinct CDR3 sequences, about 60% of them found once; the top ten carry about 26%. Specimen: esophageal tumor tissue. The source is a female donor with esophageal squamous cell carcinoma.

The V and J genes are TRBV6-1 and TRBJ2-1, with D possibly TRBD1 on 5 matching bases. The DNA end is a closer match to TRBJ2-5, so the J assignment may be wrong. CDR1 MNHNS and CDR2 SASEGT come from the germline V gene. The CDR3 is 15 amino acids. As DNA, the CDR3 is TGTGCCAGCAATCAAGACAGTCCGGGCAGCCAGACCCAGTACTTC. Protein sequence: CASNQDSPGSQTQYF.

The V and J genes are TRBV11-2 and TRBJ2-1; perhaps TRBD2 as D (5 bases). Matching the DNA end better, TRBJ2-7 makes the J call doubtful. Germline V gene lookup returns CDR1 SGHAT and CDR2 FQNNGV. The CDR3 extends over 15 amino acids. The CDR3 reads CASNLAGSSYNEQYF. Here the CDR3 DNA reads TGTGCCAGCAATCTAGCCGGAAGCTCCTACAATGAGCAGTACTTC.

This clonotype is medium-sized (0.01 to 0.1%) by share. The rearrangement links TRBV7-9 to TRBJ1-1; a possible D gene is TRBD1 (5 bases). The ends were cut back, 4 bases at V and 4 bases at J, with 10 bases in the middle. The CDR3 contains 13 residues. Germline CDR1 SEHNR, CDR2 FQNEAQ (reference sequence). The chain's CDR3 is CASSSGGITEAFF. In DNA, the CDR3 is TGTGCCAGCAGCTCGGGGGGGATCACTGAAGCTTTCTTT.

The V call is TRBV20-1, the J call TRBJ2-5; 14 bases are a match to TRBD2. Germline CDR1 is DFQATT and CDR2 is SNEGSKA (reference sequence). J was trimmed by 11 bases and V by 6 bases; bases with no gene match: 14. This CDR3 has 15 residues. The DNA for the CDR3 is TGCAGTGCGCGACTAGCGGGGGGGATATACAATGAGCAGTACTTC. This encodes CSARLAGGIYNEQYF.

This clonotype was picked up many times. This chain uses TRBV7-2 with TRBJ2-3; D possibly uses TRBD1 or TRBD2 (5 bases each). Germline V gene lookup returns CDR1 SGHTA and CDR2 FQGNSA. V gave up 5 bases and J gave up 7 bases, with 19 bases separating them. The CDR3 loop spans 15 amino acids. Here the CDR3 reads CASSETGTAVHTQYF. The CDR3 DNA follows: TGTGCCAGCAGCGAAACCGGGACCGCAGTCCATACGCAGTATTTT.

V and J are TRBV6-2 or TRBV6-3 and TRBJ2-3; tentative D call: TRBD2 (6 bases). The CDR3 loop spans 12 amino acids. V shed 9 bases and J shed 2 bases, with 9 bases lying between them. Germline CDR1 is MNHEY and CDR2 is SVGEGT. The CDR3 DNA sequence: TGTGCCAGACTAGCCCCCACAGATACGCAGTATTTT. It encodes CARLAPTDTQYF.

Here the CDR3 DNA reads TGCGCCAGCAGCTTGGGTCATGTAACGAACACCGGGGAGCTGTTTTTT. Its protein is CASSLGHVTNTGELFF. The chain employs TRBV5-1 and TRBJ1-1; D remains ambiguous. With the DNA end fitting TRBJ2-2 better, the J assignment may be wrong. Germline CDR1 reads SGHRS; CDR2 reads YFSETQ. The CDR3 contains 16 residues.

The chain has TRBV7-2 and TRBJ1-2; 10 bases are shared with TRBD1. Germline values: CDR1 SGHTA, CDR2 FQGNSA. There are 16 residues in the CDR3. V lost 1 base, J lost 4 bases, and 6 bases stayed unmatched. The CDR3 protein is CASSLDGTGVAYGYTF. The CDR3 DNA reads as TGTGCCAGCAGCTTAGATGGGACAGGGGTGGCCTATGGCTACACCTTC.

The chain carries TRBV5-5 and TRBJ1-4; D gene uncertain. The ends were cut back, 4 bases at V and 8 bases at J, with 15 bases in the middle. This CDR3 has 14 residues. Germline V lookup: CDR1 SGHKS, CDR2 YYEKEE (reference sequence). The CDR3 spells CASSPKGIDEKLFF. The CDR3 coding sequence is TGTGCCAGCAGCCCGAAAGGGATTGACGAAAAACTGTTTTTT.

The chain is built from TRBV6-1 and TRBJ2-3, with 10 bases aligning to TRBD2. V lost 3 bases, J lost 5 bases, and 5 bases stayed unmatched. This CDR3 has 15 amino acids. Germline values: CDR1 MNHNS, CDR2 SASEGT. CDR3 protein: CASSEEAGGVDTQYF. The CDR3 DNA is TGTGCCAGCAGTGAGGAAGCGGGAGGGGTAGATACGCAGTATTTT.

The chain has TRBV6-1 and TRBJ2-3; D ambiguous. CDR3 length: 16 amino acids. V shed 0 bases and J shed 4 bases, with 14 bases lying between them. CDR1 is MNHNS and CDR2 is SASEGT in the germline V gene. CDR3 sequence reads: CASSEAHLPPADTQYF. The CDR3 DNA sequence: TGTGCCAGCAGTGAAGCGCATCTTCCCCCCGCAGATACGCAGTATTTT.

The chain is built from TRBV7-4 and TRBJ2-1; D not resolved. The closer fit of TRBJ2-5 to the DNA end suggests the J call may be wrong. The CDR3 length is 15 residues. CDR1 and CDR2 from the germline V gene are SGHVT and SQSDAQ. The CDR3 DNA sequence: TGTGCCAGCAGCTTAGCGGGAAGGGATCAAGAGACCCAGTACTTC. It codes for CASSLAGRDQETQYF.

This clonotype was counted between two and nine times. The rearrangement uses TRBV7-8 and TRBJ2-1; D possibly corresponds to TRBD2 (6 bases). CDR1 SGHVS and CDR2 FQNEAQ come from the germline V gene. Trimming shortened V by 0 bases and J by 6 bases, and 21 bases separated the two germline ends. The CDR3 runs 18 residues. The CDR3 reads CASSLALPGALFRNEQFF. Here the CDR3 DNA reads TGTGCCAGCAGCTTAGCCCTCCCGGGAGCCCTATTCCGCAATGAGCAGTTCTTC.

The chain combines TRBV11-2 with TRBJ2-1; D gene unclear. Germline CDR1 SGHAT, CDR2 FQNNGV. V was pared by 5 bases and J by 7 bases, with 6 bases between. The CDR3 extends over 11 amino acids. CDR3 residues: CASSRLNEQFF. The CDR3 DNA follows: TGTGCCAGCAGCCGACTTAATGAGCAGTTCTTC.

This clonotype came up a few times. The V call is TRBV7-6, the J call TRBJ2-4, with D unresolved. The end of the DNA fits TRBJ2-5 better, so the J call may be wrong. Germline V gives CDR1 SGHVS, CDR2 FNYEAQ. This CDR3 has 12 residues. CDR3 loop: CASSPYQETQYF. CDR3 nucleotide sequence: TGTGCCAGCAGCCCTTATCAAGAGACCCAGTACTTC.

The CDR3 sequence is CASRGTQASTDTQYF. The CDR3 DNA follows: TGTGCCAGTAGGGGGACACAGGCCAGCACAGATACGCAGTATTTT. The rearrangement joins TRBV19 to TRBJ2-3; D possibly corresponds to TRBD1 (6 bases). CDR1 LNHDA and CDR2 SQIVND come from the germline V gene (reference sequence). The CDR3 runs 15 residues. V lost 6 bases and J 0 bases, leaving 13 bases between the germline ends.

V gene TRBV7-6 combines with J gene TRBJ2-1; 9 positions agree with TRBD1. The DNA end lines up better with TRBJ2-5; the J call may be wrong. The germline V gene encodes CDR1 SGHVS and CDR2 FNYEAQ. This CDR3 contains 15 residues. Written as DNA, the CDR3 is TGTGCCAGCAGCTTTTACGGAACGGACAGGGGGACCCAGTACTTC. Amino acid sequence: CASSFYGTDRGTQYF.

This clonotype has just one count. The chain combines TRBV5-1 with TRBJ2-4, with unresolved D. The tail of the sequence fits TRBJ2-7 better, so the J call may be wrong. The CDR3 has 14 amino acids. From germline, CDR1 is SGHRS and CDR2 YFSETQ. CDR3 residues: CASSYSATFGEQYF. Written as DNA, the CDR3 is TGCGCCAGCAGCTATTCAGCGACCTTCGGCGAGCAGTACTTC.